This T cell receptor (beta chain) originates from a study of blood T cells in healthy people across ages. Study conclusions and caveats: Considered underestimates were the diversity estimates obtained from one million T cells. Unsorted PBMCs prevented conclusive naive versus antigen-experienced comparison. A greater number of naive CD4+ cells and higher diversity distinguished long-lived donors from aged donors.

Primers used in a second PCR of about 6 to 11 cycles were a sample-barcoded 5' primer and a J-beta primer mix. MiXCR was run by TCRdb on the 5' RACE reads, yielding one entry per CDR3 protein. The sample has under 1,000,000 distinct CDR3 sequences; 46% are singletons. With respect to this clonotype: Antigen specificity is unknown.

Input material: blood. This TCR derives from a man aged 80 or over in good health.

CDR3: CASSIGAEAFF. For the CDR3, the DNA is TGTGCCAGTAGTATTGGCGCTGAAGCTTTCTTT. The chain joins TRBV19 to TRBJ1-1; no reliable D call. Trimming removed 3 bases at V and 6 bases at J, with 5 bases between. Germline V gives CDR1 LNHDA, CDR2 SQIVND (reference sequence). This CDR3 region has 11 residues.